Each of the 5 T cell receptor beta chains below was sequenced from the same sample in a study of spatial heterogeneity in lung cancer. Using its own MiXCR run on the 5' RACE reads, TCRdb lists one record per CDR3 protein. The table shows tens of thousands of distinct CDR3 sequences, with roughly 5% occurring only once. Time point described: sample taken at primary tumor resection. Unsorted whole RNA from tumor, nontumor lung or frozen PBMC underwent sequencing. The sequenced sample was PBMCs, obtained at surgery. The receptor source for this set is a female donor with early-stage non-small cell lung cancer.

The table lists this clonotype with many counts. The J gene is TRBJ2-7, the V gene TRBV6-2 or TRBV6-3; D ambiguous. Germline V gene lookup returns CDR1 MNHEY and CDR2 SVGEGT. V lost 9 bases and J 3 bases, leaving 12 bases between the germline ends. The length of the CDR3 is 12 residues. CDR3 nucleotide sequence: TGTGCCAGTCGATTATCGATCTACGAGCAGTACTTC. This translates into CASRLSIYEQYF.

This clonotype has a count of ten or more. The chain couples TRBV11-1 to TRBJ2-7, with 12 bases aligning to TRBD1. Germline lookup yields CDR1 SGHAT and CDR2 FQDESV (reference sequence). The CDR3 runs 15 residues. V was clipped by 0 bases and J by 5 bases; unmatched bases: 2. CDR3 region: CASSLAGTGGHEQYF. CDR3 DNA sequence: TGTGCCAGCAGCTTAGCCGGGACAGGGGGCCACGAGCAGTACTTC. Based on the CDR3 plus reference TRBV11-1 and TRBJ2-7, the full variable domain is EAEVAQSPRYKITEKSQAVAFWCDPISGHATLYWYRQILGQGPELLVQFQDESVVDDSQLPKDRFSAERLKGVDSTLKIQPAELGDSAMYLCASSLAGTGGHEQYFGPGTRLTVT.

This clonotype has ten or more counts. The chain links TRBV7-8 to TRBJ2-2; TRBD1 matches at 9 bases. The CDR3 sequence is 15 residues long. From germline, CDR1 is SGHVS and CDR2 FQNEAQ. J lost 5 bases, V lost 5 bases, and 6 bases had no gene match. The CDR3 reads CASSGRDRATGELFF. In DNA, the CDR3 is TGTGCCAGCAGCGGCCGGGACAGGGCAACCGGGGAGCTGTTTTTT.

This clonotype was seen many times. This chain connects TRBV29-1 to TRBJ2-7; 7 positions match TRBD1. CDR3 length: 13 residues. Germline lookup yields CDR1 SQVTM and CDR2 ANQGSEA. The trim removed 5 bases at V and 1 base at J, leaving 5 bases unmatched. The chain's CDR3 is CSVPGTDSYEQYF. Here the CDR3 DNA reads TGCAGCGTTCCCGGGACAGATTCCTACGAGCAGTACTTC.

This clonotype was recorded at least ten times. The rearrangement links TRBV27 to TRBJ2-2, with no clear D. Germline CDR1 and CDR2: MNHEY and SMNVEV (reference sequence). V was clipped by 7 bases and J by 1 base, with 13 bases between them. This CDR3 contains 15 residues. CDR3 region: CASTLLGLNTGELFF. CDR3 sequence (DNA): TGTGCCAGCACGTTATTGGGATTGAACACCGGGGAGCTGTTTTTT.